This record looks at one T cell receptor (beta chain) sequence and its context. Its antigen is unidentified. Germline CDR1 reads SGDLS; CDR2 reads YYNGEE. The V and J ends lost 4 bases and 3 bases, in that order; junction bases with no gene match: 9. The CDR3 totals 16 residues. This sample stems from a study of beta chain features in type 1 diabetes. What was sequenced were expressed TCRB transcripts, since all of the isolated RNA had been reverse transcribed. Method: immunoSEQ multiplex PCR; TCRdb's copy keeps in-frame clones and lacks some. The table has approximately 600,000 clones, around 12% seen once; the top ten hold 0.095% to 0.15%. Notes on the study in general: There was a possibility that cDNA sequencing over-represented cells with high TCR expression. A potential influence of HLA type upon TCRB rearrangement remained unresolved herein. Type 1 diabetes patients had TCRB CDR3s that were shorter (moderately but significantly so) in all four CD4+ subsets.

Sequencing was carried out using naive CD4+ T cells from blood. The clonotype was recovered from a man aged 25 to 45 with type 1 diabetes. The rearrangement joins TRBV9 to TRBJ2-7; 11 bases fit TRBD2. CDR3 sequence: CASSPTLAGGLYEQYF. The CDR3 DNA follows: TGTGCCAGCAGCCCGACCCTAGCGGGGGGACTCTACGAGCAGTACTTC.